The rows below give T cell receptor beta chains drawn from one sample of a study of blood T cells in healthy people across ages. Each CDR3 protein gets one entry after TCRdb re-called the 5' RACE reads with MiXCR. This sample has 850,000 to 950,000 distinct CDR3 sequences; more than 25% occur once, and the top ten carry roughly 17%. Sequenced: blood. These TCRs come from a woman of 80 years or more in good health. CDR3s include the opening cysteine and the closing phenylalanine or tryptophan. A D gene is named only where the DNA matches it firmly. Size tells how often a clone was seen (once, few, many) or the class of an expanded clone, and some rows leave it out.

V	size	J	D	DNA	CDR3
TRBV5-1	once	TRBJ1-2	-	TGCGCCAGCAGCTTGGCGTCAGGGGCGGACTATGGCTACACCTTC	CASSLASGADYGYTF
TRBV4-1	-	TRBJ1-4	-	TGCGCCAGCAGCCCAGGCAGTGGGTCAGGAGGAGAAAAACTGTTTTTT	CASSPGSGSGGEKLFF
TRBV28	-	TRBJ2-5	-	TGTGCCAGCAGTTTCTTTGCGGGGGCGGCTGGAGAGACCCAGTACTTC	CASSFFAGAAGETQYF
TRBV20-1	many	TRBJ2-7	-	TGCAGTGCTACGCAGGGGAACTACGAGCAGTACTTC	CSATQGNYEQYF
TRBV28	many	TRBJ2-7	-	TGTGCCAGCAGTTTCGAACAGACATCCTACGAGCAGTACTTC	CASSFEQTSYEQYF
TRBV5-8	-	TRBJ2-7	TRBD1	TGTGCCAGCAGACGCGGACAGGCAGTCCCCTACGAGCAGTACTTC	CASRRGQAVPYEQYF
TRBV28	-	TRBJ1-5	TRBD1	TGTGCCAGCAGGCAAGACAGGGTCACAAATCAGCCCCAGCATTTT	CASRQDRVTNQPQHF
TRBV6-1	-	TRBJ2-1	-	TGTGCCAGCGGGGTCTATCCGGATGAGCAGTTCTTC	CASGVYPDEQFF
TRBV7-2	many	TRBJ2-5	-	TGTGCCAGCAGCTTAACTTCCAGCCGCACCCAGTACTTC	CASSLTSSRTQYF
TRBV6-1	-	TRBJ2-1	-	TGTGCCAGCAGTGAAGTCGCGTTTATTGAGCAGTTCTTC	CASSEVAFIEQFF
TRBV20-1	-	TRBJ2-4	TRBD2	TGCAGTGCCCACCCCAGCGGGAGGGCCTTAGGCAAAAACATTCAGTACTTC	CSAHPSGRALGKNIQYF
TRBV7-9	many	TRBJ1-1	-	TGTGCCAGCAGCTTAGAGGGGCGGGGGCACACTGAAGCTTTCTTT	CASSLEGRGHTEAFF
TRBV2	few	TRBJ1-1	-	TGTGCCAGGGAGATTCGGGCCGCCACTGAAGCTTTCTTT	CAREIRAATEAFF
TRBV20-1	-	TRBJ2-7	-	TGCAGTGCTAGAGATCCGGGCGGACGCCCCTCCTACGAGCAGTACTTC	CSARDPGGRPSYEQYF
TRBV3-1	few	TRBJ1-1	TRBD1	TGTGCCAGCAGCTCTCTGGACAGGGAGACTGAAGCTTTCTTT	CASSSLDRETEAFF
TRBV28	-	TRBJ1-2	TRBD1	TGTGCCAGCAGCCTTGACAGGGGTTCCTATGACTACACCTTC	CASSLDRGSYDYTF
TRBV7-2	once	TRBJ1-2	TRBD1	TGTGCCAGCAGCTTAGCGGTAGGGGGCGACTATGGCTACACCTTC	CASSLAVGGDYGYTF
TRBV30	few	TRBJ2-7	-	TGTGCCTGGAGCCTAAGGTCGGTAAGCTCCTACGAGCAGTACTTC	CAWSLRSVSSYEQYF
TRBV11-2	many	TRBJ2-5	TRBD1	TGTGCCAGCAGAACAGGGCTCAGGGGGCGCCCCGAGACCCAGTACTTC	CASRTGLRGRPETQYF
TRBV13	many	TRBJ2-7	-	TGTGCCAGCAGCACAAATAGTCTAGTTGTACAGGGACGAGAGCAGTACTTC	CASSTNSLVVQGREQYF
TRBV20-1	many	TRBJ2-4	-	TGCAGTGCAACCGGGGGACTAGCCAAAAACATTCAGTACTTC	CSATGGLAKNIQYF
TRBV5-1	many	TRBJ2-4	TRBD2	TGCGCCAGCAGCCCGTCATTAGCGGGGGGGCCGTTAAACATTCAGTACTTC	CASSPSLAGGPLNIQYF
TRBV5-1	few	TRBJ2-1	TRBD1	TGTGCCAGCAGCTTACAGGGGCAAGAGACCCAGTTCTTC	CASSLQGQETQFF
TRBV5-5	many	TRBJ1-1	-	TGTGCCAGCAGATACCGGGGGGCCCTGAACACTGAAGCTTTCTTT	CASRYRGALNTEAFF
TRBV9	many	TRBJ1-6	-	TGTGCCAGCAGCGAGGGGCCTAATAATTCACCCCTCCACTTT	CASSEGPNNSPLHF
TRBV20-1	-	TRBJ1-2	TRBD1	TGCAGTGCTAGAGTGTGGACAGGGGATTTTGAAGGAGGCTACACCTTC	CSARVWTGDFEGGYTF
TRBV6-2/TRBV6-3	-	TRBJ2-1	-	TGTGCCAGCAGATCTACCGAGGTCGGTGAGCAGTTCTTC	CASRSTEVGEQFF
TRBV12-3/TRBV12-4	many	TRBJ2-7	TRBD1	TGTGCCAGCAGTGGGGGACAGGACTACGAGCAGTACTTC	CASSGGQDYEQYF
TRBV7-3	-	TRBJ1-1	-	TGTGCCAGCAGCCGTTCGGGACCGGACACTGAAGCTTTCTTT	CASSRSGPDTEAFF
TRBV13	many	TRBJ2-3	-	TGTGCCAGCAGCTCTCGTTCCAGCACAGATACGCAGTATTTT	CASSSRSSTDTQYF
TRBV15	many	TRBJ2-5	-	TGTGCCACCAGCAGAGACTTATGGGGGACCCAAGAGACCCAGTACTTC	CATSRDLWGTQETQYF
TRBV5-5	many	TRBJ2-1	TRBD1	TGTGCCAGCAGCTTAAGACAGGGTGAGAATGAGCAGTTCTTC	CASSLRQGENEQFF
TRBV6-2/TRBV6-3	-	TRBJ1-5	-	TGTGCCAGCAGCGGGGGGGGGGCCCCGAGCAATCAGCCCCAGCATTTT	CASSGGGAPSNQPQHF
TRBV5-1	-	TRBJ1-1	-	TGCGCCAGCAGCTTGGGCGGGGTGGCCACTGAAGCTTTCTTT	CASSLGGVATEAFF
TRBV12-3/TRBV12-4	-	TRBJ1-5	-	TGTGCCAGCAGTCCGGGACGGTGGGAGGGGGCCCAGCATTTT	CASSPGRWEGAQHF
TRBV5-1	many	TRBJ2-1	-	TGCGCCAGCAGCGAATACAATGAGCAGTTCTTC	CASSEYNEQFF
TRBV20-1	many	TRBJ2-1	TRBD2	TGCAGTGCTAGAACACTAGCGGGGGTCCGCTCCTACAATGAGCAGTTCTTC	CSARTLAGVRSYNEQFF
TRBV6-4	many	TRBJ1-2	-	TGTGCCAGCAGATACCGACAGTCCTATGGCTACACCTTC	CASRYRQSYGYTF
TRBV5-1	-	TRBJ1-5	-	TGCGCCGGCGGGGCAGGGGACAGCAATCAGCCCCAGCATTTT	CAGGAGDSNQPQHF
TRBV6-5	many	TRBJ2-3	-	TGTGCCAGCGGCGCTTCAGATACGCAGTATTTT	CASGASDTQYF
TRBV14	-	TRBJ2-3	-	TGTGCCAGCAGCCAAGACCCCACCGTCGACTACCAGGGGACAGATACGCAGTATTTT	CASSQDPTVDYQGTDTQYF